This T cell receptor beta chain was identified in a study of blood T cell repertoires in COVID-19. Assay: immunoSEQ multiplex PCR; the TCRdb copy retains only in-frame clones and omits some. This sample has hundreds of thousands of clones; around nine tenths occur once, and the top ten carry roughly 1.6%. This receptor was identified in a woman aged 50 to 65 who had recovered from COVID-19. The sample comprised PBMCs or T cells enriched from blood (not recorded which).

Here the CDR3 reads CASSTTGGITGELFF. The CDR3 DNA follows: TGTGCCAGCAGTACCACAGGGGGCATCACCGGGGAGCTGTTTTTT. J is TRBJ2-2 and V is TRBV11-3, with TRBD1 matching over 9 bases. The CDR3 sequence is 15 residues long. V shed 6 bases, J shed 4 bases, and the junction held 6 bases outside the gene matches. Germline CDR1 is SGHNT and CDR2 is YENEEA.